This is a list of T cell receptor beta chains from one sample in a study of blood T cells in healthy people across ages. TCRdb analysed the 5' RACE reads with MiXCR anew, one entry per CDR3 protein. In the table there are about 1.8 million distinct CDR3 sequences, around 50% of which are singletons. Sequencing was done on a sample of blood. The origin of the receptors is a middle-aged woman in good health. Both conserved end residues are part of each CDR3. Expanded clones get a size class; other rows say once, few or many, or leave the size out.

clone_size j_call v_call cdr3_aa
NA TRBJ1-2 TRBV4-3 CASSQERVSDYGYTF
NA TRBJ2-3 TRBV6-5 CASSPSRGTSGEYTDTQYF
few TRBJ2-3 TRBV28 CASSSNLDTQYF
NA TRBJ2-5 TRBV28 CASSLLRGRETQYF
NA TRBJ2-7 TRBV28 CASSPRTEDLSYEQYF
few TRBJ1-1 TRBV4-2 CASGVVGGTEAFF
NA NA TRBV10-3 CAISERVANEQYF
NA TRBJ1-2 TRBV20-1 CSASWQGASRNYGYTF
once TRBJ1-1 TRBV6-5 CASFSGGEDTEAFF
NA TRBJ2-7 TRBV6-2/TRBV6-3 CASSPHTILTYEQYF
few TRBJ2-7 TRBV5-1 CASSPSRGMEYEQYF
few TRBJ2-5 TRBV6-2/TRBV6-3 CACGRGETQYF
NA TRBJ2-2 TRBV4-3 CASSQGTGRIDTGELFF
few TRBJ2-3 TRBV10-3 CAIGRSGYTDTQYF
NA TRBJ2-1 TRBV20-1 CSARDAPAQGGGLFF
NA TRBJ1-4 TRBV15 CASGPRGREKLFF
few TRBJ2-3 TRBV5-1 CASSTTGTQRTDTQYF
NA TRBJ2-1 TRBV19 CASSIATGSLPEQFF
NA TRBJ2-6 TRBV9 CASSVTRGGPSSGANVLTF
NA TRBJ1-3 TRBV15 CATSRGGSHRGTGNTIYF
NA TRBJ2-7 TRBV18 CASSPETTRISYEQYF
NA TRBJ1-5 TRBV7-9 CASSLGGLDLSNQPQHF
NA TRBJ2-5 TRBV13 CASSLSERGGQETQYF
NA TRBJ1-4 TRBV6-5 CASSYGAGVNEKLFF
NA TRBJ2-1 TRBV7-2 CASSLIRGRGRDYNEQFF
once TRBJ2-7 TRBV11-2 CASSRDRPTYEQYF
NA TRBJ2-5 TRBV6-2/TRBV6-3 CASTFGGPYEQYF
NA TRBJ2-7 TRBV7-2 CASSLLAGLASNEQYF
NA TRBJ1-6 TRBV5-1 CASSWVGQDSNSPLHF
NA TRBJ1-2 TRBV6-5 CASSYRSTGADLGYTF
NA TRBJ2-3 TRBV7-3 CASSLDWTGTDTQYF
NA NA TRBV5-1 CASREGVKETQYF
NA TRBJ1-5 TRBV6-6 CASSYSPVGSNQPQHF
few TRBJ2-1 TRBV20-1 CSVLTSGGFNEQFF
NA TRBJ2-5 TRBV29-1 CSVERDIETQYF
NA TRBJ1-5 TRBV6-6 CASSYEGSYSNQPQHF
few TRBJ2-1 TRBV4-3 CASTQDRGLYNEQFF
NA TRBJ2-3 TRBV20-1 CSASTRTQGQSQYF
once TRBJ2-3 TRBV5-4 CASSAGSASGTDTQYF
NA TRBJ1-1 TRBV6-5 CATTGQGDTEAFF
few TRBJ2-1 TRBV6-5 CASRKLNEQFF
NA TRBJ2-1 TRBV11-2 CASSLGTSGPSNEQFF
NA TRBJ1-1 TRBV25-1 CASGTGRMNTEAFF
NA TRBJ2-3 TRBV6-2/TRBV6-3 CASSYRWGNTQYF
NA TRBJ2-7 TRBV11-3 CASSHGLAGGRNEQYF